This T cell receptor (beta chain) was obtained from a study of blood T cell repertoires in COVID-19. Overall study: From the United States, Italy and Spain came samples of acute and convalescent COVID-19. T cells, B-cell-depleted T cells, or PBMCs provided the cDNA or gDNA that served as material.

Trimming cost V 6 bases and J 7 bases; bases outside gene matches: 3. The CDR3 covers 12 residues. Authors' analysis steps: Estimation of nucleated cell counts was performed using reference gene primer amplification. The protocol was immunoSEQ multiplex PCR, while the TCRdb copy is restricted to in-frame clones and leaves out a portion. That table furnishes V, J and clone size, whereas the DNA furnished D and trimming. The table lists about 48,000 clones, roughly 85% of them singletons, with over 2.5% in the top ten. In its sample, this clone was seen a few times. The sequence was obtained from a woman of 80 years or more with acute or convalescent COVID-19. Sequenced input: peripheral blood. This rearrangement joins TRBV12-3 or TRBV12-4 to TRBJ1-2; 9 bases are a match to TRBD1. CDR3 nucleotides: TGTGCCAGCAGAGGGGACAGGGCTGGCTACACCTTC. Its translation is CASRGDRAGYTF.